Presented here are 24 T cell receptor beta chains from one specimen sequenced in a study of blood T cell repertoires in COVID-19 (TCRdb year 2020). Receptors were amplified or captured by the immunoSEQ multiplex PCR assay. Entries here come from immuneACCESS through TCRdb and include only in-frame sequences with V and J called. Some clones fail to appear in such tables; in the studies checked, an unresolved V gene covers under half of the shortfall, and the cause of the remainder is unknown. This sample lists a few hundred thousand clones; 80% to 90% were detected once. The ten largest clones capture roughly 5.9% of the sample. Material for sequencing was peripheral blood. The receptors stem from a woman aged 50 to 60 with COVID-19, enrolled during active disease.

The genes are TRBV18 and TRBJ1-1; TRBD1 agrees at 7 bases. Trimming cost V 4 bases and J 1 base; bases outside gene matches: 6. The length of the CDR3 is 15 residues. The germline V gene has CDR1 KGHSH and CDR2 LQKENI. The CDR3 region has the DNA TGTGCCAGCTCACTCGGCCAGGGGGGGAACACTGAAGCTTTCTTT. This codes for CASSLGQGGNTEAFF.

The V and J genes are TRBV2 and TRBJ2-1, with 8 positions matching TRBD1. The CDR3 runs to 15 residues. Germline CDR1 reads SNHLY; CDR2 reads FYNNEI. J gave up 3 bases and V 6 bases, and 7 bases lay outside the gene matches. CDR3 sequence reads: CASSAGTGGYNEQFF. The CDR3 region has the DNA TGTGCCAGCAGCGCCGGGACAGGAGGCTACAATGAGCAGTTCTTC.

This clone was counted between two and nine times. The chain has TRBV30 and TRBJ1-5; 7 nucleotides agree with TRBD1. The V and J ends lost 2 bases and 0 bases, in that order; junction bases with no gene match: 13. The CDR3 is 18 residues long. Per the germline V gene, CDR1 is GTSNPN and CDR2 is SVGIG (reference sequence). The CDR3: CAWSISETGPYSNQPQHF. The CDR3 bases are TGTGCCTGGAGTATTTCCGAGACAGGGCCTTATAGCAATCAGCCCCAGCATTTT.

This clone was counted a single time. This rearrangement joins TRBV6-5 to TRBJ2-3; the match to TRBD1 covers 7 bases. The ends lost 2 bases at V and 5 bases at J; junction bases unmatched: 4. Germline-derived CDR1 and CDR2 are MNHEY and SVGAGI. The CDR3 length is 14 residues. CDR3 sequence (DNA): TGTGCCAGCAGTTACCGGACAGGCAGAGATACGCAGTATTTT. The encoded protein is CASSYRTGRDTQYF.

V gene TRBV30 combines with J gene TRBJ2-2; maybe TRBD1 (5 bases). Trimming took off 2 bases at V and 6 bases at J, with 10 bases between the two ends. Germline-derived CDR1 and CDR2 are GTSNPN and SVGIG (reference sequence). CDR3 length equals 13 residues. The CDR3 coding sequence is TGTGCCTGGAGTCGGCAGGGTTCCGGGGAGCTGTTTTTT. Protein: CAWSRQGSGELFF.

The chain's CDR3 is CASSIPGLAGQETQYF. The CDR3 DNA reads as TGTGCCAGCAGCATACCGGGACTAGCGGGCCAAGAGACCCAGTACTTC. The V and J genes are TRBV2 and TRBJ2-5; 12 nucleotides match TRBD2. This CDR3 contains 16 residues. Germline assignment: CDR1 SNHLY and CDR2 FYNNEI. V was pared by 6 bases and J by 1 base, with 6 bases of the junction left unmatched.

CDR3 loop: CASRPASGETQYF. CDR3 sequence (DNA): TGTGCCAGCAGGCCCGCTTCGGGAGAGACCCAGTACTTC. This chain uses TRBV3-1 (or the pseudogene TRBV3-2) with TRBJ2-5; D is undetermined. The germline V and J ends were trimmed by 6 bases and 4 bases, with 12 bases remaining between them. The CDR3 contains 13 residues. Germline assignment: CDR1 LGHDT and CDR2 YNNKEL (reference sequence).

A single count supports this clone. V gene TRBV7-6 combines with J gene TRBJ1-3; D ambiguous. Per the germline V gene, CDR1 is SGHVS and CDR2 is FNYEAQ. Trimming removed 5 bases at V and 0 bases at J, with 14 bases between. CDR3 length: 16 residues. The CDR3 DNA is TGTGCCAGCAGCGCCGGACTCCTAAGCTCTGGAAACACCATATATTTT. Its protein is CASSAGLLSSGNTIYF.

The rearrangement links TRBV19 to TRBJ2-1, with D unresolved. This CDR3 region has 16 residues. From germline, CDR1 is LNHDA and CDR2 SQIVND (reference sequence). Trimming stripped 6 bases from V and 4 bases from J, with 19 bases between. The CDR3 spells CASSRPAVQSYNEQFF. CDR3 DNA sequence: TGTGCCAGTAGCCGACCGGCGGTGCAGTCTTACAATGAGCAGTTCTTC.

This chain uses TRBV30 with TRBJ1-3; TRBD1 matches 9 bases. Per germline, CDR1 GTSNPN and CDR2 SVGIG (reference sequence). The CDR3 is made up of 14 amino acids. Unmatched junction bases numbered 8, after V lost 7 bases and J lost 4 bases. DNA of the CDR3: TGTGCCTCGGATGGACAGGGGAAGGGAAACACCATATATTTT. As protein: CASDGQGKGNTIYF.

This chain uses TRBV3-1 (or the pseudogene TRBV3-2) with TRBJ2-5; TRBD2 aligns across 13 bases. Unmatched junction bases numbered 10, after V lost 5 bases and J lost 7 bases. CDR1 and CDR2 from the germline V gene are LGHDT and YNNKEL (reference sequence). The CDR3 is made up of 16 amino acids. The CDR3: CASSFRTSGSRGTQYF. The CDR3 DNA is TGTGCCAGCAGCTTTAGGACTAGCGGGAGTCGTGGGACCCAGTACTTC.

The chain recombines TRBV9 with TRBJ1-2, with a possible D match to TRBD1 (5 bases). The V and J ends lost 4 bases and 5 bases respectively, with 9 bases between them. The CDR3 length is 12 residues. CDR1 is SGDLS and CDR2 is YYNGEE in the germline V gene. The CDR3 DNA follows: TGTGCCAGCAGCACCCGACAGTATGGCTACACCTTC. Protein product: CASSTRQYGYTF.

The chain carries TRBV12-1 and TRBJ2-1; the D segment call TRBD2 is taken from the table without a DNA check. TRBV12-1 is marked as a pseudogene. This CDR3 has 19 amino acids. The CDR3 DNA is TGTGCCAGCAGCTTTATGCCCCTAGCGGGAGTCTCCAATAACAATGAGCAGTTCTTC. Amino acids: CASSFMPLAGVSNNNEQFF.

The chain is built from TRBV6-5 and TRBJ2-7, with TRBD2 as a possible D gene (5 bases). Germline V CDR1 and CDR2: MNHEY, SVGAGI. Trimming shortened V by 6 bases and J by 3 bases, and 18 bases separated the two germline ends. The CDR3 contains 15 residues. CDR3 DNA sequence: TGTGCCAGCAGACGAAGTCCTTCGGGGAACTACGAGCAGTACTTC. Translated, it gives CASRRSPSGNYEQYF.

This chain links TRBV30 with TRBJ2-1; 7 bases line up with TRBD2. The CDR3 sequence is 12 residues long. The ends lost 3 bases at V and 7 bases at J; junction bases unmatched: 3. Germline V gene data show CDR1 as GTSNPN and CDR2 as SVGIG (reference sequence). The CDR3: CAWRRRENEQFF. CDR3 nucleotides: TGTGCCTGGAGACGGCGGGAGAATGAGCAGTTCTTC.

V and J are TRBV5-5 and TRBJ1-1; tentatively, D is TRBD1 (5 bases). Trimming took off 0 bases at V and 8 bases at J, with 17 bases between the two ends. CDR3 length: 15 amino acids. Germline V gene data show CDR1 as SGHKS and CDR2 as YYEKEE (reference sequence). The CDR3 region is CASSLGYRGWGEAFF. The CDR3 nucleotides are TGTGCCAGCAGCTTGGGTTATAGGGGATGGGGAGAAGCTTTCTTT.

This sequence joins TRBV18 and TRBJ1-5, with 7 bases fitting TRBD1. The V gene end was trimmed by 4 bases and the J gene end by 6 bases; junction bases not matched to a gene: 9. CDR1 and CDR2 from the germline V gene are KGHSH and LQKENI. The CDR3 length is 15 residues. The CDR3 loop is CASSQDREWGQPQHF. The CDR3 nucleotides are TGTGCCAGCTCACAAGACAGGGAATGGGGTCAGCCCCAGCATTTT.

The chain links TRBV5-1 to TRBJ2-1; D perhaps matches TRBD2 (5 bases). Trimming pared 5 bases from V and 1 base from J, leaving 22 bases between. CDR1 and CDR2 (germline): SGHRS, YFSETQ. The CDR3 has 18 amino acids. CDR3 sequence (DNA): TGCGCCAGCAGTTCTTTAAGTAAGGGAGTTCCATCCTACAATGAGCAGTTCTTC. Its translation is CASSSLSKGVPSYNEQFF.

The rearrangement uses TRBV7-9 and TRBJ2-3; D unresolved. Germline CDR1 and CDR2: SEHNR and FQNEAQ (reference sequence). V was cut by 0 bases and J by 2 bases, with 12 bases left in between. This CDR3 has 16 residues. The CDR3, as DNA: TGTGCCAGCAGCTTAGCGGTCAGCGCCTACACAGATACGCAGTATTTT. Translating gives CASSLAVSAYTDTQYF.

This chain links TRBV7-9 with TRBJ1-2; D unresolved. Germline CDR1 reads SEHNR; CDR2 reads FQNEAQ (reference sequence). This CDR3 contains 14 residues. V was trimmed by 1 base and J by 2 bases, leaving 8 bases between them. CDR3 loop: CASSLVRGNYGYTF. DNA for the CDR3: TGTGCCAGCAGCTTAGTACGGGGAAACTATGGCTACACCTTC.

The rearrangement uses TRBV7-2 and TRBJ1-1; 7 positions agree with TRBD1. Germline V gene data show CDR1 as SGHTA and CDR2 as FQGNSA. CDR3 length: 14 amino acids. Unmatched junction bases numbered 4, after V lost 6 bases and J lost 0 bases. The CDR3 loop reads CASRLGQMNTEAFF. The CDR3 DNA is TGTGCCAGCAGACTGGGACAGATGAACACTGAAGCTTTCTTT.

The rearrangement joins TRBV7-9 to TRBJ2-2, with D tentatively TRBD1 (5 bases). The germline gives CDR1 SEHNR, CDR2 FQNEAQ (reference sequence). With 8 bases removed from V and 4 bases from J, the gap between germline ends came to 17 bases. CDR3 size: 15 residues. The chain's CDR3 is CASLNVQGLTGELFF. CDR3 sequence (DNA): TGTGCCAGCCTAAATGTGCAGGGTCTCACCGGGGAGCTGTTTTTT.

The chain couples TRBV18 to TRBJ1-2; 10 bases agree with TRBD1. The CDR3 has 16 residues. With 2 bases clipped from V and 4 bases from J, the junction kept 7 bases outside the gene matches. The germline V gene has CDR1 KGHSH and CDR2 LQKENI. This CDR3 reads CASSPSGQGTTYGYTF. Here the CDR3 DNA reads TGTGCCAGCTCACCATCGGGACAGGGGACCACCTATGGCTACACCTTC.

This clone has only one observation. The J gene is TRBJ2-5, the V gene TRBV15, with 8 bases matching TRBD2. CDR1 is LNHNV and CDR2 is YYDKDF in the germline V gene (reference sequence). With 3 bases clipped from V and 1 base from J, the junction kept 4 bases outside the gene matches. CDR3 length: 15 residues. For the CDR3, the DNA is TGTGCCACCAGCAGCCCGGGGGGGACCCAAGAGACCCAGTACTTC. This sequence encodes CATSSPGGTQETQYF.